This TCR beta chain was captured in a study of blood T cell repertoires in COVID-19. With V trimmed by 5 bases and J by 2 bases, 9 bases remained unmatched. Germline loops: CDR1 LNHDA, CDR2 SQIVND (reference sequence). The length of the CDR3 is 16 residues. TCRdb's copy holds only in-frame clones and misses some; the assay was immunoSEQ multiplex PCR. The table has 170,000 or so clones, around 84% seen once. This TCR derives from a man aged 50 to 60 with active or convalescent COVID-19. Material: peripheral blood. This chain uses TRBV19 with TRBJ2-3; the match to TRBD1 covers 8 bases. CDR3 DNA sequence: TGTGCCAGTAGTGTCCTCCGGGACAGGAACACAGATACGCAGTATTTT. This encodes CASSVLRDRNTDTQYF.